These 32 T cell receptor beta chains originate from one sample sequenced in a study of blood T cell repertoires in COVID-19. The method was immunoSEQ multiplex PCR; TCRdb's version includes in-frame clones alone and lacks a portion of them. The sample holds about 100,000 clones, approximately 86% seen once. The sequencing sample was made of PBMCs or T cells enriched from blood (not recorded which). The receptors stem from a woman between 45 and 60 years old who had recovered from COVID-19.

This rearrangement joins TRBV5-1 to TRBJ2-3; TRBD1 matches at 9 bases. The V segment lost 2 bases and the J segment 6 bases; nucleotides outside the gene matches: 4. Germline CDR1 and CDR2: SGHRS and YFSETQ. The CDR3 is 14 residues long. CDR3 nucleotides: TGCGCCAGCAGCTTACAGGGGGCGAGGGATACGCAGTATTTT. The encoded protein is CASSLQGARDTQYF. The full variable domain, completed using reference TRBV5-1 and TRBJ2-3, is KAGVTQTPRYLIKTRGQQVTLSCSPISGHRSVSWYQQTPGQGLQFLFEYFSETQRNKGNFPGRFSGRQFSNSRSEMNVSTLELGDSALYLCASSLQGARDTQYFGPGTRLTVL.

The J gene is TRBJ1-1, the V gene TRBV21-1. TRBV21-1 is annotated as a pseudogene. The CDR3 contains 15 residues. CDR3 sequence reads: CASTTLWGVDTEAFF. The DNA of the CDR3 is TGTGCCAGCACCACACTTTGGGGGGTAGACACTGAAGCTTTCTTT.

J is TRBJ2-1 and V is TRBV5-1; TRBD2 aligns across 8 bases. CDR3 length: 12 amino acids. The V gene end was trimmed by 5 bases and the J gene end by 8 bases; junction bases not matched to a gene: 3. CDR1 and CDR2 (germline): SGHRS, YFSETQ. CDR3 nucleotides: TGCGCCAGCAGGCCAGCGGGAGATGAGCAGTTCTTC. As protein: CASRPAGDEQFF.

This chain connects TRBV2 to TRBJ2-7; 9 bases agree with TRBD1. Germline loops: CDR1 SNHLY, CDR2 FYNNEI. The CDR3 contains 14 residues. V dropped 6 bases and J dropped 3; count of bases not matched to a gene: 6. In DNA, the CDR3 is TGTGCCAGCAGCCCCCAGACAGGGGGCTACGAGCAGTACTTC. Translated: CASSPQTGGYEQYF.

This clone has more than one count but fewer than ten. This rearrangement joins TRBV9 to TRBJ1-3; 9 bases line up with TRBD1. CDR1 is SGDLS and CDR2 is YYNGEE in the germline V gene. The CDR3 loop spans 17 amino acids. V lost 4 bases and J lost 2; bases outside the gene matches: 10. CDR3 protein: CASSPITGGGAGNTIYF. The CDR3 nucleotides read TGTGCCAGCAGCCCAATCACAGGGGGCGGGGCTGGAAACACCATATATTTT.

With regard to this clone: Other DNA sequences from this sample encode an identical CDR3 as well. The chain employs TRBV19 and TRBJ2-1; 10 bases are shared with TRBD2. Germline V gene lookup returns CDR1 LNHDA and CDR2 SQIVND (reference sequence). V lost 5 bases and J lost 0; bases outside the gene matches: 1. The CDR3 is 15 residues long. The chain's CDR3 is CASSSSGSSYNEQFF. In DNA, the CDR3 is TGTGCCAGTAGTTCTAGCGGGAGCTCCTACAATGAGCAGTTCTTC.

This clone was detected once. The rearrangement joins TRBV24-1 to TRBJ2-2, with a possible D match to TRBD2 (5 bases). V lost 4 bases and J lost 4, with 15 bases in between. Germline-derived CDR1 and CDR2 are KGHDR and SFDVKD. The CDR3 has 16 residues. The CDR3 DNA sequence: TGTGCCACCAGTGACCCAGGAGTGGGGAGCACCGGGGAGCTGTTTTTT. It is translated as CATSDPGVGSTGELFF.

The chain uses TRBV15 and TRBJ2-5, with D unclear. The V gene's germline CDR1 is LNHNV and CDR2 YYDKDF (reference sequence). Trimming left V 4 bases short and J 2 bases short, with 5 bases between. There are 12 residues in the CDR3. The CDR3 region is CATSTVQETQYF. The CDR3 DNA follows: TGTGCCACCAGCACGGTACAAGAGACCCAGTACTTC. The complete variable domain, with remaining parts taken from reference TRBV15 and TRBJ2-5, reads DAMVIQNPRYQVTQFGKPVTLSCSQTLNHNVMYWYQQKSSQAPKLLFHYYDKDFNNEADTPDNFQSRRPNTSFCFLDIRSPGLGDTAMYLCATSTVQETQYFGPGTRLLVL.

This clone was counted only a few times. The V gene is TRBV10-3, the J gene TRBJ2-7, with 11 bases identical to TRBD1. The CDR3 contains 16 residues. The ends lost 0 bases at V and 6 bases at J; junction bases unmatched: 7. CDR1 and CDR2 from the germline V gene are ENHRY and SYGVKD. CDR3 amino acids: CAISESRTGGPGEQYF. CDR3 DNA: TGTGCCATCAGTGAGTCGAGGACAGGGGGCCCCGGCGAGCAGTACTTC.

The V gene is TRBV24-1, the J gene TRBJ1-2, with TRBD1 as a possible D gene (5 bases). CDR1 KGHDR and CDR2 SFDVKD come from the germline V gene. The CDR3 is made up of 13 amino acids. V lost 4 bases, J lost 5 bases, and 10 bases lay in between. CDR3 sequence reads: CATSETVSYGYTF. In nucleotides, the CDR3 is TGTGCCACCAGTGAGACAGTTAGTTATGGCTACACCTTC.

V gene TRBV10-1 combines with J gene TRBJ1-1, with no clear D. The CDR3 is 12 residues long. With 0 bases removed from V and 4 bases from J, the gap between germline ends came to 3 bases. Per germline, CDR1 WNHNN and CDR2 SYGVQD (reference sequence). The CDR3 sequence is CASSESGTEAFF. The DNA of the CDR3 is TGCGCCAGCAGTGAGTCCGGCACTGAAGCTTTCTTT.

The genes are TRBV28 and TRBJ2-6, with 7 positions matching TRBD1. J gave up 4 bases and V 6 bases, and 12 bases lay outside the gene matches. Germline values: CDR1 MDHEN, CDR2 SYDVKM. CDR3 length: 17 amino acids. The CDR3 here is CASRPPGQFAGANVLTF. The CDR3 nucleotides are TGTGCCAGCAGGCCTCCGGGACAGTTCGCCGGGGCCAACGTCCTGACTTTC.

The chain employs TRBV7-9 and TRBJ2-1; 11 bases align to TRBD2. CDR3 length: 15 residues. Per the germline V gene, CDR1 is SEHNR and CDR2 is FQNEAQ (reference sequence). Trimming at V came to 2 bases and at J to 6 bases, leaving 3 bases not matched to a gene. The CDR3: CASSLPGLAANEQFF. For the CDR3, the DNA is TGTGCCAGCAGCTTACCGGGACTAGCGGCCAATGAGCAGTTCTTC.

The rearrangement uses TRBV9 and TRBJ2-3, with 7 bases lining up with TRBD2. The CDR3 extends over 17 amino acids. V trimming: 0 bases; J trimming: 3 bases; junction bases outside the gene matches: 10. Germline CDR1 reads SGDLS; CDR2 reads YYNGEE. The CDR3, as DNA: TGTGCCAGCAGCGTAGCTGGGCCAGCGGGGATAACAGATACGCAGTATTTT. Its translation is CASSVAGPAGITDTQYF.

The chain employs TRBV19 and TRBJ2-5; 8 bases match TRBD1. The J segment lost 5 bases and the V segment lost 2 bases, leaving 7 bases of the junction unmatched. The CDR3 has 15 residues. Germline V lookup: CDR1 LNHDA, CDR2 SQIVND (reference sequence). The CDR3: CASSIMTGAGETQYF. CDR3 bases: TGTGCCAGTAGTATAATGACAGGGGCGGGTGAGACCCAGTACTTC. Full variable domain (remainder filled in from reference TRBV19 and TRBJ2-5): DGGITQSPKYLFRKEGQNVTLSCEQNLNHDAMYWYRQDPGQGLRLIYYSQIVNDFQKGDIAEGYSVSREKKESFPLTVTSAQKNPTAFYLCASSIMTGAGETQYFGPGTRLLVL.

This chain joins TRBV24-1 and TRBJ2-3; 9 bases agree with TRBD2. The germline V gene has CDR1 KGHDR and CDR2 SFDVKD. The J segment lost 6 bases and the V segment lost 8 bases, leaving 14 bases of the junction unmatched. The CDR3 has 16 amino acids. In DNA, the CDR3 is TGTGCCACCATAGCGGGAGACCACCTGGGACCCGATACGCAGTATTTT. Encoded protein: CATIAGDHLGPDTQYF.

The chain has TRBV10-1 and TRBJ2-1; a possible D gene is TRBD1 (5 bases). Trimming cost V 4 bases and J 5 bases, with 6 bases left between them. Germline-derived CDR1 and CDR2 are WNHNN and SYGVQD (reference sequence). The CDR3 spans 12 residues. CDR3 in amino acids: CASSAGNNEQFF. CDR3 DNA: TGCGCCAGCAGTGCAGGGAACAATGAGCAGTTCTTC.

The genes are TRBV20-1 and TRBJ2-3, with D tentatively TRBD2 (5 bases). Trimming removed 3 bases at V and 0 bases at J, with 10 bases between. The V gene's germline CDR1 is DFQATT and CDR2 SNEGSKA (reference sequence). The CDR3 is made up of 14 amino acids. CDR3 DNA sequence: TGCAGTGCTAGTGGAAGCGGTAGCACAGATACGCAGTATTTT. Protein sequence: CSASGSGSTDTQYF.

The J gene is TRBJ1-1, the V gene TRBV3-1 (or the pseudogene TRBV3-2); tentatively, D is TRBD1 (6 bases). Trimming took 3 bases from V and 5 from J, leaving 19 bases between them. Germline CDR1 is LGHDT and CDR2 is YNNKEL (reference sequence). The CDR3 is 16 amino acids. The CDR3 sequence is CASSHNGGGPGTEAFF. CDR3 in DNA: TGTGCCAGCAGCCACAATGGCGGGGGGCCGGGAACTGAAGCTTTCTTT.

J is TRBJ2-5 and V is TRBV5-1; weak D call: TRBD2 (5 bases). This CDR3 has 15 residues. V dropped 1 base and J dropped 1 base, with 11 bases sitting between them. Looked up from germline, CDR1 is SGHRS and CDR2 is YFSETQ. The CDR3 bases are TGCGCCAGCAGCTTGCCCCGGGGTAGCCAAGAGACCCAGTACTTC. Protein product: CASSLPRGSQETQYF.

The CDR3 sequence is CASSQDVAGNNEQFF. The CDR3 DNA reads TGCGCCAGCAGCCAAGATGTAGCGGGGAACAATGAGCAGTTCTTC. The genes are TRBV4-1 and TRBJ2-1; 8 bases are a match to TRBD2. Trimming removed 0 bases from V and 5 bases from J; junction bases left unmatched: 3. This CDR3 is built from 15 residues. Looked up from germline, CDR1 is MGHRA and CDR2 is YSYEKL.

The chain couples TRBV28 to TRBJ2-4; D might be TRBD1 (7 bases). The ends were cut back, 5 bases at V and 9 bases at J, with 23 bases in the middle. The length of the CDR3 is 16 residues. Looked up from germline, CDR1 is MDHEN and CDR2 is SYDVKM. Here the CDR3 DNA reads TGTGCCAGCAGTGGAAATTACAGGGGAGGTTCGGTCATTCAGTACTTC. Its translation: CASSGNYRGGSVIQYF.

This clone appeared a single time. J is TRBJ1-1 and V is TRBV28, with TRBD1 identical over 7 bases. Trimming at V came to 4 bases and at J to 11 bases, leaving 4 bases not matched to a gene. Germline values: CDR1 MDHEN, CDR2 SYDVKM. The CDR3 is 11 residues long. The CDR3 DNA is TGTGCCAGCAGTTATGACAGGGAGGCTTTCTTT. Amino acid sequence: CASSYDREAFF.

In its sample, this clone was seen a few times. The chain joins TRBV19 to TRBJ2-1; D gene unclear. Germline CDR1 reads LNHDA; CDR2 reads SQIVND (reference sequence). This CDR3 spans 13 amino acids. The germline V and J ends were trimmed by 7 bases and 9 bases, with 16 bases remaining between them. CDR3 sequence: CASTITTEREQFF. In nucleotides, the CDR3 is TGTGCCAGTACCATCACGACTGAGCGTGAGCAGTTCTTC.

J is TRBJ2-6 and V is TRBV28; D might be TRBD1 (6 bases). CDR1 and CDR2 (germline): MDHEN, SYDVKM. The CDR3 has 18 residues. V was pared by 4 bases and J by 1 base, with 17 bases between. The CDR3 coding sequence is TGTGCCAGCAGTTCCCCCGCCTCCAGGGGTTCTGGGGCCAACGTCCTGACTTTC. This codes for CASSSPASRGSGANVLTF.

This chain joins TRBV19 and TRBJ1-5; the match to TRBD1 covers 10 bases. V dropped 3 bases and J dropped 7; count of bases not matched to a gene: 6. This CDR3 is built from 15 residues. The germline CDR1 and CDR2 sequences are LNHDA and SQIVND (reference sequence). Written as DNA, the CDR3 is TGTGCCAGTAGTATGGGACAGGGGTCCGGGCAGCCCCAGCATTTT. It translates to CASSMGQGSGQPQHF. Based on the CDR3 plus reference TRBV19 and TRBJ1-5, the full variable domain is DGGITQSPKYLFRKEGQNVTLSCEQNLNHDAMYWYRQDPGQGLRLIYYSQIVNDFQKGDIAEGYSVSREKKESFPLTVTSAQKNPTAFYLCASSMGQGSGQPQHFGDGTRLSIL.

The V call is TRBV19, the J call TRBJ1-5, with 7 bases lining up with TRBD1. The ends lost 4 bases at V and 7 bases at J; junction bases unmatched: 4. Germline V gene data show CDR1 as LNHDA and CDR2 as SQIVND (reference sequence). CDR3 length equals 13 residues. The CDR3, as DNA: TGTGCCAGTAGTACTGACAGGGTCCAGCCCCAGCATTTT. It translates to CASSTDRVQPQHF.

This clone has only one observation. At one end, the junction sequence differs from germline, possibly due to a read error. The V gene is TRBV7-3, the J gene TRBJ1-4; TRBD1 agrees at 8 bases. Germline CDR1 SGHTA, CDR2 FQGTGA. CDR3 length equals 14 residues. CDR3 amino acids: CASSLTGANEKLFF. The CDR3 DNA reads TGTGCCAGCAGTTTGACAGGGGCTAACGAAAAACTGTTTTTT. Using reference TRBV7-3 and TRBJ1-4 for the parts outside the CDR3, the full variable domain is GAGVSQTPSNKVTEKGKYVELRCDPISGHTALYWYRQSLGQGPEFLIYFQGTGAADDSGLPNDRFFAVRPEGSVSTLKIQRTERGDSAVYLCASSLTGANEKLFFGSGTQLSVL.

This chain links TRBV3-1 (or the pseudogene TRBV3-2) with TRBJ2-4; a weak D match, TRBD2 (5 bases). Germline CDR1 reads LGHDT; CDR2 reads YNNKEL (reference sequence). The CDR3 is 15 amino acids. Trimming took 6 bases from V and 0 from J, leaving 12 bases between them. The DNA for the CDR3 is TGTGCCAGCAGTCGGCGAGGAGGAGCCAAAAACATTCAGTACTTC. Amino acid sequence: CASSRRGGAKNIQYF.

This sequence joins TRBV19 and TRBJ2-7; D is perhaps TRBD2 (6 bases). CDR1 LNHDA and CDR2 SQIVND come from the germline V gene (reference sequence). The V end lost 3 bases, the J end lost 6 bases, and 18 bases lay between the germline ends. The CDR3 contains 15 residues. The CDR3 DNA reads TGTGCCAGTAGTATCCGTGTCGGGAGTCTAGCCGAGCAGTACTTC. As protein: CASSIRVGSLAEQYF.

The CDR3 DNA is TGTCTAAGTAAACAGGGAAGCACAGATACGCAGTATTTT. Translation: CLSKQGSTDTQYF. This chain joins TRBV28 and TRBJ2-3; possibly TRBD1 for D (6 bases). Germline V CDR1 and CDR2: MDHEN, SYDVKM. The CDR3 spans 13 residues.

The V and J genes are TRBV4-1 and TRBJ2-2; TRBD1 aligns across 7 bases. There are 16 residues in the CDR3. In germline, CDR1 is MGHRA, CDR2 YSYEKL. The J segment lost 0 bases and the V segment lost 3 bases, leaving 4 bases of the junction unmatched. The CDR3, as DNA: TGCGCCAGCAGCCACTTGACAGGGTCGAACACCGGGGAGCTGTTTTTT. Amino acids: CASSHLTGSNTGELFF.